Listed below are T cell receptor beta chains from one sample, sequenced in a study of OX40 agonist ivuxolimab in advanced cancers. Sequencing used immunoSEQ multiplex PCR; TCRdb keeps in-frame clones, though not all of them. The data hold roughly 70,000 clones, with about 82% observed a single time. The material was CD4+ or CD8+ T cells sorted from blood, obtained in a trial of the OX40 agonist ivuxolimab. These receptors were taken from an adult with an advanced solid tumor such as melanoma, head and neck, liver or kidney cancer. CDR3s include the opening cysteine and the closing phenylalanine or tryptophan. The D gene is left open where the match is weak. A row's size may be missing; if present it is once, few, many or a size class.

cdr3_aa: CASSSRDRAARYTF
cdr3_nt: TGTGCCAGCAGCAGCCGGGACAGGGCCGCGCGCTACACCTTC
j_call: TRBJ1-2
d_call: -
clone_size: once
v_call: TRBV21-1

cdr3_aa: CASSHSGSPTGELFF
cdr3_nt: TGTGCCAGCAGCCATAGCGGGAGCCCCACCGGGGAGCTGTTTTTT
j_call: TRBJ2-2
d_call: TRBD2
clone_size: -
v_call: TRBV6-6

cdr3_aa: CASSLTDRGQETQYF
cdr3_nt: TGTGCCAGCAGCCTGACGGACAGGGGCCAAGAGACCCAGTACTTC
j_call: TRBJ2-5
d_call: TRBD1
clone_size: once
v_call: TRBV4-2

cdr3_aa: CASSIGTSGGAQETQYF
cdr3_nt: TGTGCCAGCAGCATCGGGACTAGCGGGGGGGCCCAAGAGACCCAGTACTTC
j_call: TRBJ2-5
d_call: TRBD2
clone_size: -
v_call: TRBV9

cdr3_aa: CASSRGVASGQETQYF
cdr3_nt: TGTGCCAGCAGCCGAGGGGTGGCTAGCGGACAAGAGACCCAGTACTTC
j_call: TRBJ2-5
d_call: TRBD2
clone_size: -
v_call: TRBV7-6

cdr3_aa: CASSVAPTGGERGYTF
cdr3_nt: TGTGCCAGCAGCGTAGCCCCCACAGGGGGCGAACGGGGCTACACCTTC
j_call: TRBJ1-2
d_call: TRBD1
clone_size: -
v_call: TRBV9

cdr3_aa: CASGGTLSTNEKLFF
cdr3_nt: TGTGCCAGCGGGGGGACCCTGTCAACTAATGAAAAACTGTTTTTT
j_call: TRBJ1-4
d_call: -
clone_size: -
v_call: TRBV2

cdr3_aa: CASSKNDNEQFF
cdr3_nt: TGTGCCAGCAGCAAGAACGACAATGAGCAGTTCTTC
j_call: TRBJ2-1
d_call: -
clone_size: -
v_call: TRBV21-1

cdr3_aa: CASSRYRDRRNTEAFF
cdr3_nt: TGCGCCAGCAGCAGATACCGGGACAGGAGGAACACTGAAGCTTTCTTT
j_call: TRBJ1-1
d_call: TRBD1
clone_size: -
v_call: TRBV5-1

cdr3_aa: CASSLVSQETQYF
cdr3_nt: TGTGCTAGCAGCTTAGTGAGCCAAGAGACCCAGTACTTC
j_call: TRBJ2-5
d_call: -
clone_size: -
v_call: TRBV7-7